The 7 T cell receptor beta chains below were found in one sample sequenced in a study of cytomegalovirus exposure and HLA in healthy donors. Some clones are missing from TCRdb's copy, which holds only in-frame ones; the method was immunoSEQ multiplex PCR. The sample yields about 220,000 clones, 88% seen once. Sequenced: PBMCs. These receptors all stem from a woman between 18 and 30 years old in good health and CMV-seronegative.

The chain has TRBV5-5 and TRBJ2-7, with D maybe TRBD1 (6 bases). This CDR3 has 14 residues. Germline lookup yields CDR1 SGHKS and CDR2 YYEKEE (reference sequence). Trimming removed 3 bases from V and 2 bases from J, with 12 bases in between. In DNA, the CDR3 is TGTGCCAGCAGCTCATTGACAGGCACCTACGAGCAGTACTTC. Its translation is CASSSLTGTYEQYF. The entire variable domain, with the rest obtained from reference TRBV5-5 and TRBJ2-7, is as follows: DAGVTQSPTHLIKTRGQQVTLRCSPISGHKSVSWYQQVLGQGPQFIFQYYEKEERGRGNFPDRFSARQFPNYSSELNVNALLLGDSALYLCASSSLTGTYEQYFGPGTRLTVT.

The chain carries TRBV7-3 and TRBJ2-1; 7 nucleotides align to TRBD2. Trimming removed 5 bases from V and 0 bases from J; junction bases left unmatched: 19. Germline loops: CDR1 SGHTA, CDR2 FQGTGA. The CDR3 is 20 residues long. CDR3 in DNA: TGTGCCAGCAGCCCCTCCGTTCTGGCGGGAGCCACCAGCTCCTACAATGAGCAGTTCTTC. It translates to CASSPSVLAGATSSYNEQFF.

In this sample, this clone turned up once. The gene calls are TRBV4-1 and TRBJ1-1; 8 nucleotides agree with TRBD1. The V segment lost 0 bases and the J segment 1 base; nucleotides outside the gene matches: 1. The V gene's germline CDR1 is MGHRA and CDR2 YSYEKL. The CDR3 length is 15 residues. The CDR3 DNA reads TGCGCCAGCAGCCAAGAAGGGACAGGGAACACTGAAGCTTTCTTT. This gives the protein CASSQEGTGNTEAFF.

The chain links TRBV9 to TRBJ2-7; 7 bases line up with TRBD1. The CDR3 runs to 14 residues. In germline, CDR1 is SGDLS, CDR2 YYNGEE. The J segment lost 12 bases and the V segment lost 3 bases, leaving 15 bases of the junction unmatched. As DNA, the CDR3 is TGTGCCAGCAGCGCGGGACAGACGGCCTACGAGTTGTACTTC. This gives the protein CASSAGQTAYELYF. The variable domain in full, completed from reference TRBV9 and TRBJ2-7, reads DSGVTQTPKHLITATGQRVTLRCSPRSGDLSVYWYQQSLDQGLQFLIQYYNGEERAKGNILERFSAQQFPDLHSELNLSSLELGDSALYFCASSAGQTAYELYFGPGTRLTVT.

The rearrangement uses TRBV2 and TRBJ2-3; 9 bases fit TRBD2. V lost 6 bases, J lost 1 base, and 5 bases stayed unmatched. The CDR3 length is 15 residues. CDR1 is SNHLY and CDR2 is FYNNEI in the germline V gene. CDR3 in DNA: TGTGCCAGCAGGACTAGACTAGCGGGCACAGATACGCAGTATTTT. Protein sequence: CASRTRLAGTDTQYF.

This clone showed up just a few times. This rearrangement joins TRBV25-1 to TRBJ2-3, with D possibly matching TRBD1 (5 bases). The CDR3 length is 12 residues. Germline CDR1 reads MGHDK; CDR2 reads SYGVNS. With 8 bases removed from V and 7 bases from J, the gap between germline ends came to 13 bases. CDR3 in amino acids: CASAKQANTQYF. CDR3 bases: TGTGCCAGCGCTAAACAGGCAAATACGCAGTATTTT. Drawing the rest from reference TRBV25-1 and TRBJ2-3, the complete variable domain is EADIYQTPRYLVIGTGKKITLECSQTMGHDKMYWYQQDPGMELHLIHYSYGVNSTEKGDLSSESTVSRIRTEHFPLTLESARPSHTSQYLCASAKQANTQYFGPGTRLTVL.

This chain joins TRBV29-1 and TRBJ1-3; D might be TRBD1 (6 bases). V was shortened by 2 bases and J by 0 bases, with 11 bases between the two germline ends. This CDR3 comprises 15 residues. CDR1 and CDR2 (germline): SQVTM, ANQGSEA. CDR3: CSVEYGTNSGNTIYF. The CDR3 nucleotides read TGCAGCGTTGAATATGGGACAAACTCTGGAAACACCATATATTTT. The full variable domain, with the rest looked up from reference TRBV29-1 and TRBJ1-3, is SAVISQKPSRDICQRGTSLTIQCQVDSQVTMMFWYRQQPGQSLTLIATANQGSEATYESGFVIDKFPISRPNLTFSTLTVSNMSPEDSSIYLCSVEYGTNSGNTIYFGEGSWLTVV.